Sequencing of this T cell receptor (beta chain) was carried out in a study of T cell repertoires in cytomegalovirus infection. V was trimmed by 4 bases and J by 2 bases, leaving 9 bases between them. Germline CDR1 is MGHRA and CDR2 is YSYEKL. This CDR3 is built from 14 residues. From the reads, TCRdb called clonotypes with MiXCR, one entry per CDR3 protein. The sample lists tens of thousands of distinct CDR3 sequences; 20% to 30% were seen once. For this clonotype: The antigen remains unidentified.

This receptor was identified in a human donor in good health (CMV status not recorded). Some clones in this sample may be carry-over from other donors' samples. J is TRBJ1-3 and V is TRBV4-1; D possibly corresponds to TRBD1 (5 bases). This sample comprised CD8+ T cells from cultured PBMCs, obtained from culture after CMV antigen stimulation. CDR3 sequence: CASSPGTPGNTIYF. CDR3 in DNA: TGCGCCAGCAGCCCCGGGACTCCTGGAAACACCATATATTTT.